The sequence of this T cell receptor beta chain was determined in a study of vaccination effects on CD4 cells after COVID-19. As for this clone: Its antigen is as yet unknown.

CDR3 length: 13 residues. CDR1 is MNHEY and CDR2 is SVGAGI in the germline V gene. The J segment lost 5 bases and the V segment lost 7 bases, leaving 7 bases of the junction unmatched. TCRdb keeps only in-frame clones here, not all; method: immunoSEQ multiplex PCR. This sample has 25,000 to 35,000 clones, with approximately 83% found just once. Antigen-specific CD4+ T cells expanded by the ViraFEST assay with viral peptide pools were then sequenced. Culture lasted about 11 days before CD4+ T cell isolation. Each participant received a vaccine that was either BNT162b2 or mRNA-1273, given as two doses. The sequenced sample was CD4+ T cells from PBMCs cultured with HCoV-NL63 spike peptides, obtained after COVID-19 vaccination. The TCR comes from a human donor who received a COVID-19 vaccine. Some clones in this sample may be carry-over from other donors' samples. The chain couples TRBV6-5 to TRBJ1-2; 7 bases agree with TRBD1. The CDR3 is CASTSTGWYGYTF. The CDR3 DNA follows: TGTGCCAGCACCTCGACAGGGTGGTATGGCTACACCTTC.